Listed here are 5 T cell receptor beta chains from one sample, sequenced in a study of OX40 agonist ivuxolimab in advanced cancers. Clones were read by immunoSEQ multiplex PCR, and TCRdb kept only the in-frame ones, dropping some. The table records tens of thousands of clones, approximately 90% of them present only once. The input for sequencing was CD4+ or CD8+ T cells sorted from blood, taken in a trial of the OX40 agonist ivuxolimab. The source is an adult with an advanced solid tumor such as melanoma, head and neck, liver or kidney cancer.

The chain joins TRBV29-1 to TRBJ2-3; TRBD1 matches 7 bases. Germline-derived CDR1 and CDR2 are SQVTM and ANQGSEA. The ends lost 0 bases at V and 4 bases at J; junction bases unmatched: 13. This CDR3 is 17 amino acids long. The CDR3 nucleotides are TGCAGCGTTGAAGACGGGAAAAAAACAGGGGCGTCAGATACGCAGTATTTT. It codes for CSVEDGKKTGASDTQYF.

The chain is built from TRBV12-5 and TRBJ2-3; tentatively, D is TRBD2 (6 bases). The V and J ends lost 3 bases and 0 bases respectively, with 13 bases between them. Looked up from germline, CDR1 is LGHNT and CDR2 is FRNRAP. The CDR3 spans 16 residues. The DNA for the CDR3 is TGTGCTAGTGGTTTAGAGCGGGTGTTGAGCACAGATACGCAGTATTTT. Translated, it gives CASGLERVLSTDTQYF.

The chain recombines TRBV27 with TRBJ2-3; D could derive from TRBD1 or TRBD2 (6 bases each). V lost 0 bases and J lost 1, with 17 bases in between. The germline V gene encodes CDR1 MNHEY and CDR2 SMNVEV (reference sequence). The CDR3 is 18 residues long. The CDR3 loop is CASSLSPMGGWGTDTQYF. The CDR3 nucleotides read TGTGCCAGCAGTTTATCCCCCATGGGGGGCTGGGGCACAGATACGCAGTATTTT.

The chain has TRBV7-9 and TRBJ2-7; 7 bases map to TRBD1. Germline loops: CDR1 SEHNR, CDR2 FQNEAQ (reference sequence). Trimming cost V 5 bases and J 6 bases; bases outside gene matches: 10. The CDR3 sequence is 14 residues long. The CDR3 loop reads CASSPRQGRSEQYF. The CDR3 DNA reads TGTGCCAGCAGCCCTAGACAGGGCCGGAGCGAGCAGTACTTC.

J is TRBJ2-5 and V is TRBV7-9; TRBD2 is a possible D gene (6 bases). Deletions cut 1 base from V and 9 bases from J, with 9 bases between. This CDR3 is 12 amino acids long. Germline V gene data show CDR1 as SEHNR and CDR2 as FQNEAQ (reference sequence). The CDR3 loop reads CASSLGTIPQYF. As DNA, the CDR3 is TGTGCCAGCAGCTTAGGGACTATACCCCAGTACTTC.